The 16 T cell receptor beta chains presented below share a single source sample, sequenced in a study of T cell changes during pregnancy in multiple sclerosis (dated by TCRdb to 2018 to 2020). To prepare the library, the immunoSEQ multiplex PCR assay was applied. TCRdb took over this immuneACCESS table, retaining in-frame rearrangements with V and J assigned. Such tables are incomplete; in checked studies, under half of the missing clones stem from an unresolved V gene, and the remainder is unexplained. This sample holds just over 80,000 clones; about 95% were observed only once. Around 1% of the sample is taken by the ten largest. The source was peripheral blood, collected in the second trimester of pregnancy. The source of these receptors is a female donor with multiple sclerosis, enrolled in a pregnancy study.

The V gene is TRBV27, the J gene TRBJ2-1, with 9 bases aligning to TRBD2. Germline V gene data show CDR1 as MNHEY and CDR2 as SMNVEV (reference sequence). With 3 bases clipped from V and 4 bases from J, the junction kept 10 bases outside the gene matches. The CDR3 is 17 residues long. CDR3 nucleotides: TGTGCCAGCAGTTTGGCCAATCCGGCGGGAGGGTACAATGAGCAGTTCTTC. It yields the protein CASSLANPAGGYNEQFF.

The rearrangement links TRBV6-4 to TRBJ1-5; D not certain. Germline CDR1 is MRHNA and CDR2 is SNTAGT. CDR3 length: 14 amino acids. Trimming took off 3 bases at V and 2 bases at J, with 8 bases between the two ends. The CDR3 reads CASSEGRGNQPQHF. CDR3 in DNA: TGTGCCAGCAGTGAAGGCCGGGGCAATCAGCCCCAGCATTTT.

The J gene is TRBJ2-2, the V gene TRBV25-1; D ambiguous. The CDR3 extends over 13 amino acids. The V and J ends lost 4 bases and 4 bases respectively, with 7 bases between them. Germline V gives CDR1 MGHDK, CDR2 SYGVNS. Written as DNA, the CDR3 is TGTGCCAGCAGTGTCAAACTCACCGGGGAGCTGTTTTTT. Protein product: CASSVKLTGELFF.

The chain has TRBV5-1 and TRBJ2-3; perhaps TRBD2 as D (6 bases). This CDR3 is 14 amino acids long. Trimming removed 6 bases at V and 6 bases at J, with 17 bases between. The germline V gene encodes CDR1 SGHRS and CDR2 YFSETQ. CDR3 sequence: CASNPGVVGDTQYF. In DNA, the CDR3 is TGCGCCAGCAACCCGGGAGTTGTCGGGGATACGCAGTATTTT.

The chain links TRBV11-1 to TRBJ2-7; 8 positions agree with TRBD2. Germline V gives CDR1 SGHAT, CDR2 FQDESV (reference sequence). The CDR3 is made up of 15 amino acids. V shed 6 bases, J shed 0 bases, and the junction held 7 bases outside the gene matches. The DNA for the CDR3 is TGTGCCAGCAGGGGAGCGGGAGAGGGCTCCTACGAGCAGTACTTC. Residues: CASRGAGEGSYEQYF. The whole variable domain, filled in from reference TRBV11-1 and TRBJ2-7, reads EAEVAQSPRYKITEKSQAVAFWCDPISGHATLYWYRQILGQGPELLVQFQDESVVDDSQLPKDRFSAERLKGVDSTLKIQPAELGDSAMYLCASRGAGEGSYEQYFGPGTRLTVT.

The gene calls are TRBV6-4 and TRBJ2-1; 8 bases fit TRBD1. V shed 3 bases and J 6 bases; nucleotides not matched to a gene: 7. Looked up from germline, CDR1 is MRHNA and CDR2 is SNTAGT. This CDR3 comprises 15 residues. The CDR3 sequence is CASSEGQGNGNEQFF. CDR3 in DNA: TGTGCCAGCAGTGAAGGACAGGGAAACGGCAATGAGCAGTTCTTC.

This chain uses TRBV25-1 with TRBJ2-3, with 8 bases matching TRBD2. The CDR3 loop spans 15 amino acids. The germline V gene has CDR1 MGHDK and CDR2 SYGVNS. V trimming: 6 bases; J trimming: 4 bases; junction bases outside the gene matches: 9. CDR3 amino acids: CASRGVTGGADTQYF. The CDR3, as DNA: TGTGCCAGCAGGGGGGTAACGGGAGGGGCAGATACGCAGTATTTT.

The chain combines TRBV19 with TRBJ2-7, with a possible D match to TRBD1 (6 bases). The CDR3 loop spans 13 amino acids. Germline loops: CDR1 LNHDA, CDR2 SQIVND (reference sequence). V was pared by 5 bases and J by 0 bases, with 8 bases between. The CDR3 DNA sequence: TGTGCCAGTAGTTACAGGGCCTCCTACGAGCAGTACTTC. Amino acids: CASSYRASYEQYF. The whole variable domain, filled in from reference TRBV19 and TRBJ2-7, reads DGGITQSPKYLFRKEGQNVTLSCEQNLNHDAMYWYRQDPGQGLRLIYYSQIVNDFQKGDIAEGYSVSREKKESFPLTVTSAQKNPTAFYLCASSYRASYEQYFGPGTRLTVT.

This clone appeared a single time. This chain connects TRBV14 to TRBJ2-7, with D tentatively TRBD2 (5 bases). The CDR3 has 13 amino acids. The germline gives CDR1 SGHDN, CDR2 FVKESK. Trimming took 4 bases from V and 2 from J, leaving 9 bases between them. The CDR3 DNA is TGTGCCAGCAGCCGCGGGCGGCCCTACGAGCAGTACTTC. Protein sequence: CASSRGRPYEQYF.

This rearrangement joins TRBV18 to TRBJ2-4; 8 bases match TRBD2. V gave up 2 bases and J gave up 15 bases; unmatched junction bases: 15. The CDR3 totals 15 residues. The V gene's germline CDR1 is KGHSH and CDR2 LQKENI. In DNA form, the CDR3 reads TGTGCCAGCTCACCAGCGGTTGCAGGTCCCGCGGGGGGGTACTTC. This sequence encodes CASSPAVAGPAGGYF.

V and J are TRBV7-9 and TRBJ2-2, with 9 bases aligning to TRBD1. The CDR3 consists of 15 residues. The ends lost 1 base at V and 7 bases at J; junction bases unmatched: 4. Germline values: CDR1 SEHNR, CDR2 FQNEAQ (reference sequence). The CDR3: CASSLEGQGDGELFF. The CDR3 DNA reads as TGTGCCAGCAGCTTAGAGGGACAGGGTGACGGGGAGCTGTTTTTT.

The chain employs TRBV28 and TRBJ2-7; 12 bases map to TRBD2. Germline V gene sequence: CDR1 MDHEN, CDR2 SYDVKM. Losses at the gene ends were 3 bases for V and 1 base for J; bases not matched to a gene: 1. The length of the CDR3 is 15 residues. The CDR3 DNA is TGTGCCAGCAGTTTTACTAGCGGGAGGTCCTACGAGCAGTACTTC. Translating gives CASSFTSGRSYEQYF.

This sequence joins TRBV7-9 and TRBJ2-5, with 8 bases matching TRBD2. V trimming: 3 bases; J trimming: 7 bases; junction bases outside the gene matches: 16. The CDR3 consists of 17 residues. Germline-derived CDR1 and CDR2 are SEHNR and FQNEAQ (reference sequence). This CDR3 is CASSFPTPGRAMGTQYF. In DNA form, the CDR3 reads TGTGCCAGCAGCTTTCCTACCCCCGGGAGGGCCATGGGGACCCAGTACTTC.

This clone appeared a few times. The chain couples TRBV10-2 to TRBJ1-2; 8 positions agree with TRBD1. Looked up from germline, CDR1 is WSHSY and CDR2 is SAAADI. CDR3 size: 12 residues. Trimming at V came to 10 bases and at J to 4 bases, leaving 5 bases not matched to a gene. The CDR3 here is CAILTGAYGYTF. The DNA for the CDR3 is TGCGCCATCTTGACAGGGGCCTATGGCTACACCTTC.

Written as DNA, the CDR3 is TGTGCCAGCAGATCACACAGGGCCAGCACAGATACGCAGTATTTT. Translating it yields CASRSHRASTDTQYF. V usage is TRBV5-6 and J usage is TRBJ2-3; D might be TRBD1 (6 bases). From germline, CDR1 is SGHDT and CDR2 YYEEEE. This CDR3 is built from 15 residues. Trimming stripped 5 bases from V and 0 bases from J, with 13 bases between.

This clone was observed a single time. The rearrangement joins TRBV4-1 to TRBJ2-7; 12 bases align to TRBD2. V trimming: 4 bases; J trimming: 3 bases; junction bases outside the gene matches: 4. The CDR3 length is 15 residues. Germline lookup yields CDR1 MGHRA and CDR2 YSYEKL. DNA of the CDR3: TGCGCCAGCAGCCTCTGGACTAGCGGGGACTACGAGCAGTACTTC. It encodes CASSLWTSGDYEQYF.